This T cell receptor beta chain stems from a study of T-cell reconstitution after alpha-beta-depleted transplantation in children. This sample's TCRbeta library carried unique molecular identifier barcodes. Via MiXCR, TCRdb re-called the PCR reads, giving one row per CDR3 protein. The sample comprises approximately 400,000 distinct CDR3 sequences, roughly a tenth of which are singletons, and 4.5% to 7% rests with the top ten. Germline CDR1 SGHTA, CDR2 FQGNSA. Between the trimmed V and J ends, which lost 5 bases and 4 bases, there was a span of 22 bases. The CDR3 length is 17 residues. The TCR comes from a human donor who donated a stem cell graft to a child with acute myeloid leukemia. V usage is TRBV7-2 and J usage is TRBJ2-3, with D hard to call. Sequencing used PBMCs from the stem cell graft donor, obtained from the stem cell graft. The CDR3 here is CASSPVVGLQSADTQYF. Here the CDR3 DNA reads TGTGCCAGCAGCCCGGTCGTCGGCCTTCAGTCGGCAGATACGCAGTATTTT.